The entry that follows covers one T cell receptor (beta chain) sequence. The antigen remains unidentified. This table comes from immunoSEQ multiplex PCR, and its TCRdb copy is limited to in-frame clones, with some not included. The sample includes some 74,000 clones, 65% to 90% seen only once; the top ten take 0.53%. Germline assignment: CDR1 SGHRS and CDR2 YFSETQ. This CDR3 has 14 amino acids. V lost 4 bases, J lost 6 bases, and 11 bases lay in between. The data originate from a study of OX40 agonist ivuxolimab in advanced cancers. Overall study: Age averaged 60 years (range roughly 20 to 90), and 82.7% were male.

Study-level points and caveats: Low normalized T-cell clonal expansion was additionally recorded for some nonresponders. On average, a greater number of expanded clones characterised CD8+ T cells relative to CD4+.

Autoimmune disease history or systemic immunosuppression led to patient exclusion. The sequence was obtained from an adult with an advanced solid tumor such as melanoma, head and neck, liver or kidney cancer. The chain has TRBV5-1 and TRBJ1-6, with D tentatively TRBD1 (6 bases). Sequencing was performed on CD4+ or CD8+ T cells sorted from blood, taken in a trial of the OX40 agonist ivuxolimab. The CDR3 DNA sequence: TGCGCCAGCAGCCCGGAAGGGGGTAATTCACCCCTCCACTTT. It yields the protein CASSPEGGNSPLHF.